The 9 T cell receptor beta chains presented below share a single source sample, sequenced in a study of OX40 agonist ivuxolimab in advanced cancers. Profiled with immunoSEQ multiplex PCR; TCRdb holds only in-frame clones, not every one. Seen here are about 40,000 clones, roughly 88% observed once, and the top ten hold around a quarter. Sequences were derived from CD4+ or CD8+ T cells sorted from blood, sampled in a trial of the OX40 agonist ivuxolimab. These TCRs come from an adult with an advanced solid tumor such as melanoma, head and neck, liver or kidney cancer.

The chain carries TRBV5-1 and TRBJ2-3; possibly TRBD1 or TRBD2 for D (5 bases each). V lost 1 base and J 2 bases, leaving 11 bases between the germline ends. The CDR3 spans 15 residues. Germline loops: CDR1 SGHRS, CDR2 YFSETQ. The CDR3 DNA is TGCGCCAGCAGCTTGAGGGGAGTAGACACAGATACGCAGTATTTT. It translates to CASSLRGVDTDTQYF.

The V call is TRBV4-1, the J call TRBJ1-1; D is unresolved. Germline assignment: CDR1 MGHRA and CDR2 YSYEKL. The V end was cut by 0 bases, the J end by 6 bases, with 8 bases between. This CDR3 region has 13 residues. CDR3 sequence (DNA): TGCGCCAGCAGCCAAGAGCACGGTCCTGAAGCTTTCTTT. Translation: CASSQEHGPEAFF.

The V gene is TRBV15, the J gene TRBJ1-2, with a weak D call TRBD1 (6 bases). Germline V gene lookup returns CDR1 LNHNV and CDR2 YYDKDF (reference sequence). This CDR3 is 15 amino acids long. The V gene lost 0 bases and the J gene lost 6 bases, with 14 bases spanning the gap. The CDR3 is CATSREQGSFDGYTF. CDR3 sequence (DNA): TGTGCCACCAGCAGAGAACAGGGCTCCTTTGATGGCTACACCTTC.

The chain has TRBV30 and TRBJ2-7; 7 bases match TRBD2. Germline CDR1 reads GTSNPN; CDR2 reads SVGIG (reference sequence). This CDR3 has 13 residues. V shed 2 bases and J 0 bases; nucleotides not matched to a gene: 1. The CDR3 DNA sequence: TGTGCCTGGAGTAGCGGGAACTCCTACGAGCAGTACTTC. Its protein product is CAWSSGNSYEQYF.

The gene calls are TRBV9 and TRBJ2-7, with 9 bases that match TRBD2. Per the germline V gene, CDR1 is SGDLS and CDR2 is YYNGEE. Germline trimming cut 2 bases from V and 5 bases from J; bases unmatched to any gene: 11. The CDR3 extends over 16 amino acids. The CDR3 spells CASSVGLAGAINEQYF. Written as DNA, the CDR3 is TGTGCCAGCAGCGTGGGCTTAGCGGGAGCTATCAACGAGCAGTACTTC.

J is TRBJ2-5 and V is TRBV9, with 10 bases identical to TRBD1. V trimming: 4 bases; J trimming: 9 bases; junction bases outside the gene matches: 9. Germline CDR1 and CDR2: SGDLS and YYNGEE. CDR3 length: 14 residues. CDR3 sequence reads: CASSLETGGPAQYF. The CDR3 nucleotides are TGTGCCAGCAGCCTGGAGACAGGGGGCCCGGCCCAGTACTTC.

V usage is TRBV19 and J usage is TRBJ2-1, with 7 bases lining up with TRBD1. V shed 3 bases and J 8 bases; nucleotides not matched to a gene: 4. Germline loops: CDR1 LNHDA, CDR2 SQIVND (reference sequence). This CDR3 comprises 13 residues. CDR3 nucleotide sequence: TGTGCCAGTAGTATTAACAGGGGCGATGAGCAGTTCTTC. As protein: CASSINRGDEQFF. Together with reference TRBV19 and TRBJ2-1, the CDR3 gives the full variable domain: DGGITQSPKYLFRKEGQNVTLSCEQNLNHDAMYWYRQDPGQGLRLIYYSQIVNDFQKGDIAEGYSVSREKKESFPLTVTSAQKNPTAFYLCASSINRGDEQFFGPGTRLTVL.

The chain links TRBV28 to TRBJ1-1; 9 positions match TRBD1. The CDR3 runs to 17 residues. From germline, CDR1 is MDHEN and CDR2 SYDVKM. Unmatched junction bases numbered 10, after V lost 5 bases and J lost 0 bases. In DNA, the CDR3 is TGTGCCAGCAGTCTCCCGACAGGGGGTGATTTGAACACTGAAGCTTTCTTT. Translation: CASSLPTGGDLNTEAFF.

The chain uses TRBV7-8 and TRBJ1-5; 9 bases map to TRBD1. The junction had 3 bases not matched to a gene; V was cut back by 3 bases and J by 9 bases. Germline-derived CDR1 and CDR2 are SGHVS and FQNEAQ. CDR3 length equals 13 residues. CDR3 DNA: TGTGCCAGCAGCTTGACAGGGGGGAGGCCCCAGCATTTT. This encodes CASSLTGGRPQHF.